This passage covers 26 T cell receptor beta chains from one sample sequenced in a study of CD8 T cells in Susac syndrome (dated by TCRdb to about 2019). The library was generated by the immunoSEQ multiplex PCR assay. RNA was extracted with the RNeasy kit and roughly 0.5 to 1 ug was reverse transcribed using random hexamers. Through fastp at Q25 and MiXCR, TCRdb rebuilt clones from the public reads, retaining in-frame beta chains. For every CDR3 protein sequence, its rows merge into one entry that carries the most common genes and DNA. The sample contains about 180,000 distinct CDR3 sequences, 85% to 95% of them found a single time. Roughly 0.12% of the sample goes to the ten largest clones. The specimen sequenced was CD4+ T cells from PBMCs. Source of these receptors: a human donor with Susac syndrome.

The rearrangement uses TRBV30 and TRBJ2-7; 7 bases agree with TRBD1. The V gene end was trimmed by 5 bases and the J gene end by 3 bases; junction bases not matched to a gene: 7. The CDR3 runs to 13 residues. CDR1 GTSNPN and CDR2 SVGIG come from the germline V gene (reference sequence). CDR3 residues: CAWQKNRGYEQYF. The CDR3 DNA is TGTGCCTGGCAAAAAAACAGGGGCTACGAGCAGTACTTC.

The V call is TRBV29-1, the J call TRBJ2-3, with TRBD2 as a possible D gene (6 bases). The CDR3 consists of 13 residues. Trimming took off 8 bases at V and 2 bases at J, with 14 bases between the two ends. Germline V gives CDR1 SQVTM, CDR2 ANQGSEA. In DNA form, the CDR3 reads TGCAGCATATTGGGGGGATACACAGATACGCAGTATTTT. Encoded protein: CSILGGYTDTQYF.

The chain carries TRBV12-3 or TRBV12-4 and TRBJ2-3, with 8 bases aligning to TRBD1. The CDR3 is 16 amino acids. Trimming at V came to 1 base and at J to 4 bases, leaving 7 bases not matched to a gene. The CDR3 reads CASSLGGRGRSDTQYF. The CDR3 bases are TGTGCCAGCAGTTTAGGAGGCAGGGGGCGTTCAGATACGCAGTATTTT.

The chain's CDR3 is CASRSGQSNQPQHF. DNA of the CDR3: TGTGCCAGCAGATCGGGACAGTCCAATCAGCCCCAGCATTTT. V gene TRBV12-3 or TRBV12-4 combines with J gene TRBJ1-5, with 7 bases that match TRBD1. The length of the CDR3 is 14 residues. The trim removed 6 bases at V and 3 bases at J, leaving 5 bases unmatched.

This sequence joins TRBV27 and TRBJ1-5; 7 nucleotides line up with TRBD1. The trim removed 5 bases at V and 6 bases at J, leaving 7 bases unmatched. The CDR3 length is 14 residues. Germline-derived CDR1 and CDR2 are MNHEY and SMNVEV (reference sequence). The CDR3 DNA reads as TGTGCCAGCAGTCCAATACAGGGGAGTCAGCCCCAGCATTTT. Its translation is CASSPIQGSQPQHF.

There are a few counts of this clonotype. The chain carries TRBV12-3 or TRBV12-4 and TRBJ1-1, with 7 positions matching TRBD1. Unmatched junction bases numbered 4, after V lost 1 base and J lost 5 bases. The CDR3 has 14 amino acids. The CDR3 loop reads CASSLGGGRTEAFF. DNA for the CDR3: TGTGCCAGCAGTTTAGGAGGGGGCCGGACTGAAGCTTTCTTT.

The gene calls are TRBV7-6 and TRBJ1-4, with D hard to call. V was shortened by 5 bases and J by 5 bases, with 12 bases between the two germline ends. Germline V gives CDR1 SGHVS, CDR2 FNYEAQ. The CDR3 length is 14 residues. CDR3 loop: CASSQGSGNEKLFF. The CDR3 DNA sequence: TGTGCCAGCAGCCAAGGGTCGGGAAATGAAAAACTGTTTTTT.

The rearrangement uses TRBV12-3 or TRBV12-4 and TRBJ1-2; D is uncertain. Trimming removed 7 bases at V and 1 base at J, with 13 bases between. The CDR3 loop spans 14 amino acids. The CDR3, as DNA: TGTGCCAGCAAGACCGACTCTCTTAACTATGGCTACACCTTC. Amino acids: CASKTDSLNYGYTF.

The count of this clonotype is one. CDR3 in DNA: TGTGCCAGCAGCTTAGGTCAGGGGCATACGGATGAGCAGTTCTTC. Protein sequence: CASSLGQGHTDEQFF. The rearrangement uses TRBV7-9 and TRBJ2-1, with a weak D call TRBD1 (6 bases). Germline CDR1 SEHNR, CDR2 FQNEAQ (reference sequence). V shed 1 base and J shed 8 bases, with 15 bases lying between them. The CDR3 contains 15 residues.

This chain uses TRBV29-1 with TRBJ1-1; weak D call: TRBD1 (6 bases). This CDR3 spans 13 amino acids. Germline CDR1 and CDR2: SQVTM and ANQGSEA. With 4 bases removed from V and 4 bases from J, the gap between germline ends came to 13 bases. The DNA for the CDR3 is TGCAGCGTTGGATCGGGGGCGGGCACTGAAGCTTTCTTT. It codes for CSVGSGAGTEAFF.

The rearrangement joins TRBV20-1 to TRBJ1-2, with D possibly matching TRBD1 (6 bases). V dropped 0 bases and J dropped 4 bases, with 12 bases sitting between them. This CDR3 contains 14 residues. Germline V gene data show CDR1 as DFQATT and CDR2 as SNEGSKA (reference sequence). CDR3 sequence reads: CSAREAGARYGYTF. CDR3 in DNA: TGCAGTGCTAGAGAAGCGGGGGCCCGCTATGGCTACACCTTC.

This sequence joins TRBV5-4 and TRBJ2-5; 8 nucleotides match TRBD1. The CDR3 covers 16 residues. Germline V gives CDR1 SGHNT, CDR2 YYREEE (reference sequence). V lost 4 bases, J lost 7 bases, and 15 bases stayed unmatched. The CDR3 nucleotides are TGTGCCAGCAGCAAAAGGACAGGGCCGGGGGAGGCGACCCAGTACTTC. Translating gives CASSKRTGPGEATQYF.

The CDR3 is CASSQVPGARGGYTF. DNA for the CDR3: TGTGCCAGCAGCCAAGTCCCGGGGGCTCGGGGTGGCTACACCTTC. The chain recombines TRBV14 with TRBJ1-2; D may be TRBD1 (6 bases). Germline-derived CDR1 and CDR2 are SGHDN and FVKESK. The germline V and J ends were trimmed by 1 base and 7 bases, with 16 bases remaining between them. The CDR3 spans 15 residues.

The V gene is TRBV11-2, the J gene TRBJ2-5; the match to TRBD2 covers 10 bases. The CDR3 has 15 residues. Unmatched junction bases numbered 8, after V lost 5 bases and J lost 5 bases. Germline CDR1 SGHAT, CDR2 FQNNGV. The chain's CDR3 is CASSPERGGGETQYF. The CDR3 nucleotides read TGTGCCAGCAGCCCCGAGCGGGGGGGCGGGGAGACCCAGTACTTC.

There are a few counts of this clonotype. The V gene is TRBV12-3 or TRBV12-4, the J gene TRBJ1-1; D remains ambiguous. This CDR3 has 14 residues. With 5 bases removed from V and 1 base from J, the gap between germline ends came to 11 bases. CDR3 nucleotides: TGTGCCAGCAGTCACAAATTAAGGAACACTGAAGCTTTCTTT. Encoded protein: CASSHKLRNTEAFF.

The V gene is TRBV12-3 or TRBV12-4, the J gene TRBJ1-1; D uncertain. Trimming left V 3 bases short and J 7 bases short, with 9 bases between. This CDR3 region has 12 residues. CDR3 loop: CASSFSGGEAFF. The CDR3, as DNA: TGTGCCAGCAGTTTTAGTGGAGGTGAAGCTTTCTTT.

The rearrangement joins TRBV3-1 to TRBJ2-3; TRBD2 aligns across 7 bases. V trimming: 0 bases; J trimming: 1 base; junction bases outside the gene matches: 4. CDR3 length equals 16 residues. Per the germline V gene, CDR1 is LGHDT and CDR2 is YNNKEL (reference sequence). CDR3: CASSQDIRGGTDTQYF. CDR3 bases: TGTGCCAGCAGCCAAGATATTCGGGGGGGCACAGATACGCAGTATTTT.

V is TRBV24-1 and J is TRBJ2-5; the D gene is possibly TRBD1 (6 bases). The CDR3 is 13 amino acids. Germline V gene sequence: CDR1 KGHDR, CDR2 SFDVKD. Trimming shortened V by 7 bases and J by 5 bases, and 13 bases separated the two germline ends. CDR3 in amino acids: CATSTGTRETQYF. The CDR3 DNA is TGTGCCACCAGCACAGGGACACGGGAGACCCAGTACTTC.

This clonotype has just one count. V and J are TRBV7-8 and TRBJ1-4; 7 nucleotides align to TRBD1. CDR1 and CDR2 from the germline V gene are SGHVS and FQNEAQ. Unmatched junction bases numbered 7, after V lost 5 bases and J lost 7 bases. The CDR3 contains 14 residues. CDR3 amino acids: CASSQRAGGEKLFF. The CDR3 DNA sequence: TGTGCCAGCAGCCAACGGGCAGGGGGTGAAAAACTGTTTTTT.

The gene calls are TRBV5-1 and TRBJ2-1; D possibly corresponds to TRBD2 (5 bases). Germline CDR1 is SGHRS and CDR2 is YFSETQ. CDR3 size: 16 residues. V was clipped by 0 bases and J by 3 bases, with 13 bases between them. The CDR3 nucleotides are TGCGCCAGCAGCTTGGCTGCGAGCGGAATCTACAATGAGCAGTTCTTC. It encodes CASSLAASGIYNEQFF.

The chain uses TRBV20-1 and TRBJ2-3, with 7 bases identical to TRBD2. Germline CDR1 and CDR2: DFQATT and SNEGSKA (reference sequence). CDR3 length equals 13 residues. Trimming removed 8 bases from V and 1 base from J; junction bases left unmatched: 6. CDR3 residues: CSTSLAGTDTQYF. The CDR3 region has the DNA TGCAGTACCTCTCTAGCGGGCACAGATACGCAGTATTTT.

The V and J genes are TRBV2 and TRBJ1-1; 8 nucleotides line up with TRBD1. Germline V gene lookup returns CDR1 SNHLY and CDR2 FYNNEI. The CDR3 has 14 residues. V shed 5 bases, J shed 3 bases, and the junction held 5 bases outside the gene matches. The CDR3 is CASSRTGRDTEAFF. The CDR3 bases are TGTGCCAGCAGTAGGACAGGGAGGGACACTGAAGCTTTCTTT.

The V call is TRBV9, the J call TRBJ2-7; 7 bases fit TRBD2. The CDR3 runs 15 residues. The J segment lost 5 bases and the V segment lost 3 bases, leaving 11 bases of the junction unmatched. Looked up from germline, CDR1 is SGDLS and CDR2 is YYNGEE. The CDR3 is CASSAWTSGVNEQYF. CDR3 DNA: TGTGCCAGCAGCGCCTGGACTAGTGGCGTCAACGAGCAGTACTTC.

V gene TRBV5-1 combines with J gene TRBJ2-1, with a tentative D call TRBD2 (7 bases). This CDR3 has 17 amino acids. The V and J ends lost 4 bases and 1 base respectively, with 18 bases between them. Germline V gives CDR1 SGHRS, CDR2 YFSETQ. CDR3 bases: TGCGCCAGCAGCCCTCAGGGAGGGGGGGCTTCCTACAATGAGCAGTTCTTC. Translation gives CASSPQGGGASYNEQFF.

This chain uses TRBV5-5 with TRBJ1-1; possibly TRBD1 for D (5 bases). In germline, CDR1 is SGHKS, CDR2 YYEKEE (reference sequence). This CDR3 spans 13 amino acids. Trimming removed 4 bases from V and 2 bases from J, with 9 bases in between. Here the CDR3 DNA reads TGTGCCAGCAGCCCAGGGACCAACACTGAAGCTTTCTTT. This gives the protein CASSPGTNTEAFF.

The DNA of the CDR3 is TGTGCCAGCAGCGTAGATGGTTGGGAGACCCAGTACTTC. It translates to CASSVDGWETQYF. The chain recombines TRBV9 with TRBJ2-5, with D hard to call. From germline, CDR1 is SGDLS and CDR2 YYNGEE. Trimming took 0 bases from V and 5 from J, leaving 8 bases between them. The CDR3 is 13 amino acids.